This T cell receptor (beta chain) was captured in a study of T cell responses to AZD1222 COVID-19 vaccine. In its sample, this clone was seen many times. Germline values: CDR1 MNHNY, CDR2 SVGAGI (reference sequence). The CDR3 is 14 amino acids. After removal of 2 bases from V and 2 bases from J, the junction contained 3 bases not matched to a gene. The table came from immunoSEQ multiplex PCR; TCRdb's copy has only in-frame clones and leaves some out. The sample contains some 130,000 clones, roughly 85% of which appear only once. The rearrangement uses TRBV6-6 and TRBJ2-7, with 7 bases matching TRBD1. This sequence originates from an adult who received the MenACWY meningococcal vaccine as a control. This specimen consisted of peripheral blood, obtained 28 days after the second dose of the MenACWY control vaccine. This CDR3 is CASSYGDSAYEQYV. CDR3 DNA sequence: TGTGCCAGCAGTTACGGGGACAGTGCCTACGAGCAGTACGTC.